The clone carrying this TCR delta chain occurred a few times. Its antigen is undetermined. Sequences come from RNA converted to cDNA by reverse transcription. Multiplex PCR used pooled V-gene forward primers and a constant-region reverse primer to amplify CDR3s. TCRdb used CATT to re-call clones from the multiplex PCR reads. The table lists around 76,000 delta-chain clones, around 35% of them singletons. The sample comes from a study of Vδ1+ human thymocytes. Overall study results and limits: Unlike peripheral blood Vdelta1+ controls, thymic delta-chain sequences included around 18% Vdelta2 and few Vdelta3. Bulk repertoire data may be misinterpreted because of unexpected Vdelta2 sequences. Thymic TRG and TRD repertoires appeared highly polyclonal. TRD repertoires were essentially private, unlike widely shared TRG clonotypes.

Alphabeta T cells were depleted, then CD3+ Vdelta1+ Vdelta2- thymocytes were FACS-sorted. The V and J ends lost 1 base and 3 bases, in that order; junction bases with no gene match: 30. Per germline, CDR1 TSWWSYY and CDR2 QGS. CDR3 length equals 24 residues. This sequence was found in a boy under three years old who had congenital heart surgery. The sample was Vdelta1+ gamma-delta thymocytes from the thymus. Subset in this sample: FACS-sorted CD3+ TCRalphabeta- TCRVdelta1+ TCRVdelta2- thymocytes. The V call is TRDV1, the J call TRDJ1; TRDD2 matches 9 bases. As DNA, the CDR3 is TGTGCTCTTGGGGAACCGCACCTCCTTCCTACGTGGTTGGGAGGGGGTACTGGGTCCGATAAACTCATCTTT. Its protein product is CALGEPHLLPTWLGGGTGSDKLIF.